The rows below give T cell receptor beta chains drawn from one sample of a study of OX40 agonist ivuxolimab in advanced cancers. The protocol was immunoSEQ multiplex PCR, while the TCRdb copy is restricted to in-frame clones and leaves out a portion. The sample contains 57,000 or so clones, 80% to 90% of which appear only once. The sequenced sample was CD4+ or CD8+ T cells sorted from blood, obtained in a trial of the OX40 agonist ivuxolimab. The receptors shown here come from an adult with an advanced solid tumor such as melanoma, head and neck, liver or kidney cancer. The CDR3 runs from the conserved cysteine through the conserved F or W. D genes are given only for firm matches. Part of the rows lack a size; the others show once, few, many or a class for expanded clones.

abundance,d_gene,v_gene,j_gene,CDR3nt,CDR3aa
.,.,TRBV5-4,TRBJ1-2,TGTGCCAGCAGCGAGTCTAACTATGGCTACACCTTC,CASSESNYGYTF
.,.,TRBV6-6,TRBJ2-7,TGTGCCAGCGGGACGTCTTACGAGCAGTACTTC,CASGTSYEQYF
.,.,TRBV30,TRBJ2-3,TGTGCCTGGGGGGGACCCGCTATGGGGGGTGATACGCAGTATTTT,CAWGGPAMGGDTQYF
once,.,TRBV5-1,TRBJ1-2,TGCGCCAGCAGCTTGTCGACGGACACGAATGGCTACACCTTC,CASSLSTDTNGYTF
.,TRBD1,TRBV11-2,TRBJ1-2,TGTGCCAGCAGCTCAGGACAGGGAAACTATGGCTACACCTTC,CASSSGQGNYGYTF
.,.,TRBV15,TRBJ2-1,TGTGCCACCAGCAGAGATACGGCTAGCGTATACAATGAGCAGTTCTTC,CATSRDTASVYNEQFF
.,TRBD2,TRBV4-3,TRBJ2-1,TGCGCCAGCAGCCAGACTCCGACTAGCGTAGGCAATGAGCAGTTCTTC,CASSQTPTSVGNEQFF
.,.,TRBV7-4,TRBJ2-1,TGTGCCAGCAGCTACAATGAGCAGTTCTTC,CASSYNEQFF
.,.,TRBV9,TRBJ2-5,TGTGCCAGCAGCCTCCGACAATTTCAAGAGACCCAGTACTTC,CASSLRQFQETQYF
.,.,TRBV10-1,TRBJ2-1,TGCGCCAGCAGTTCGAGGGCGTCCTACAATGAGCAGTTCTTC,CASSSRASYNEQFF
once,.,TRBV11-3,TRBJ2-1,TGTGCCAGCAGCTTAGTAATCTACAATGAGCAGTTCTTC,CASSLVIYNEQFF
.,TRBD2,TRBV9,TRBJ2-3,TGTGCCAGCAGCGCCTTTAGCGGGGGCACAGATACGCAGTATTTT,CASSAFSGGTDTQYF
.,TRBD2,TRBV9,TRBJ2-1,TGTGCCAGCAGCAGAAGCGGGAGTGGCTACAATGAGCAGTTCTTC,CASSRSGSGYNEQFF
.,TRBD1,TRBV25-1,TRBJ2-7,TGTGCCAGCAGTGATGAGACAGGGTCGGGGCAGTACTTC,CASSDETGSGQYF
.,.,TRBV4-3,TRBJ2-6,TGCGCCAGCAGCCAAGATCGAATTGCAGGCTCTGGGGCCAACGTCCTGACTTTC,CASSQDRIAGSGANVLTF
.,.,TRBV29-1,TRBJ2-1,TGCAGCGTTTTTGGGGGATACAATGAGCAGTTCTTC,CSVFGGYNEQFF
.,.,TRBV2,TRBJ1-1,TGTGCCAGCAGGACGCTGTCGGGGAACACTGAAGCTTTCTTT,CASRTLSGNTEAFF
.,TRBD2,TRBV28,TRBJ2-1,TGTGCCAGCAGTTCCTCTAGCGGGGCCTCCTACAATGAGCAGTTCTTC,CASSSSSGASYNEQFF
once,.,TRBV7-3,TRBJ1-1,TGTGCCAGCAGCTTAAACACGGGAGACACTGAAGCTTTCTTT,CASSLNTGDTEAFF
.,TRBD1,TRBV5-4,TRBJ2-7,TGTGCCAGCAGTTTCCAGGGGGCGACGGGGGAGCAGTACTTC,CASSFQGATGEQYF
.,.,TRBV7-9,TRBJ1-1,TGTGCCAGCAGCTTAAGGGGCCCCGGACGGCAAATGAACACTGAAGCTTTCTTT,CASSLRGPGRQMNTEAFF
once,.,TRBV10-3,TRBJ2-3,TGTGCCATCAGTGAAGGTTGGGCAGGGGAGTTCACAGATACGCAGTATTTT,CAISEGWAGEFTDTQYF